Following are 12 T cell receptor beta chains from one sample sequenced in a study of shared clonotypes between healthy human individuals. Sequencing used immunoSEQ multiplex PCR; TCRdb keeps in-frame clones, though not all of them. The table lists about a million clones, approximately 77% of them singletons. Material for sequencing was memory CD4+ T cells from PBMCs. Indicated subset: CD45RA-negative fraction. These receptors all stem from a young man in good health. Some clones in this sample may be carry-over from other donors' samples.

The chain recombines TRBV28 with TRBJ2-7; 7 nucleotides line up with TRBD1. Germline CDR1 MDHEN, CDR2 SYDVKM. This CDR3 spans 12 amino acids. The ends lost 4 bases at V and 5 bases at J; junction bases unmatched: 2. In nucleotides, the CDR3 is TGTGCCAGCAGTTCGACAGGGAACGAGCAGTACTTC. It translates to CASSSTGNEQYF.

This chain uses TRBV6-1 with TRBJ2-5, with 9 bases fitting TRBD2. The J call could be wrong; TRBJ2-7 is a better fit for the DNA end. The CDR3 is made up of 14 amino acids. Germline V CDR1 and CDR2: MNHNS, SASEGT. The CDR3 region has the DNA TGTGCCACCATGCCCAGCGGGGGGACCTACGAGCAGTACTTC. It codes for CATMPSGGTYEQYF.

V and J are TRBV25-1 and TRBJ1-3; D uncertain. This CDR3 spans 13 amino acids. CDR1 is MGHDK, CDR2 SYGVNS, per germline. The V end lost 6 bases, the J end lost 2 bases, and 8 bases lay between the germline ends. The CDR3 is CASRLGAGNTIYF. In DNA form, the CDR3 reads TGTGCCAGCAGATTGGGAGCTGGAAACACCATATATTTT.

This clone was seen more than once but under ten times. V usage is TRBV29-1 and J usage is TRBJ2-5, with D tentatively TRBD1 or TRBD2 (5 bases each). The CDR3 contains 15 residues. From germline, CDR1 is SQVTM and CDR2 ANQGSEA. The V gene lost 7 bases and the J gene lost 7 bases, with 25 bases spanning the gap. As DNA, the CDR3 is TGCAGCGGGCAGGGTGTGGGAGCGGCCATTGGGACCCAGTACTTC. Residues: CSGQGVGAAIGTQYF.

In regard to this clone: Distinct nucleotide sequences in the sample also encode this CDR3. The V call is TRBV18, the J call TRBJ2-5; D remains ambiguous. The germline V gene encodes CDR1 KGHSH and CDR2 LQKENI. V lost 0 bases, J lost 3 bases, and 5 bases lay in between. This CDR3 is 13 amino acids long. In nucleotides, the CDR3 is TGTGCCAGCTCACCACCAGGCAAAGAGACCCAGTACTTC. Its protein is CASSPPGKETQYF.

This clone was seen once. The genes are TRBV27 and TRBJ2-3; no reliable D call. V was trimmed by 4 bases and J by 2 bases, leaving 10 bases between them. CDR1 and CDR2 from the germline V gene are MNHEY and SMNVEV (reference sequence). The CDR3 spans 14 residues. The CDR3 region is CASSSTTNTDTQYF. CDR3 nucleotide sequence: TGTGCCAGCAGTTCAACTACCAACACAGATACGCAGTATTTT.

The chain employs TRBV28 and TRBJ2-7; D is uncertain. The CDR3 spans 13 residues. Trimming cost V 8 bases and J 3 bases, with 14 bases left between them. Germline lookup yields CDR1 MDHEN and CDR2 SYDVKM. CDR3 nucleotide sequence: TGTGCCAGCCTTGCCAGCGCCTTCTACGAGCAGTACTTC. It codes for CASLASAFYEQYF.

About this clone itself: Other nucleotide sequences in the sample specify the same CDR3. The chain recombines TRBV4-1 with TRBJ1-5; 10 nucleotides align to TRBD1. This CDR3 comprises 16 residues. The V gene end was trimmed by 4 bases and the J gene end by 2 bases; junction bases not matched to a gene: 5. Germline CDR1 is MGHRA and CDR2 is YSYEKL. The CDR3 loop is CASSRTGTGGNQPQHF. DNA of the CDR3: TGCGCCAGCAGCCGGACCGGGACAGGGGGCAATCAGCCCCAGCATTTT.

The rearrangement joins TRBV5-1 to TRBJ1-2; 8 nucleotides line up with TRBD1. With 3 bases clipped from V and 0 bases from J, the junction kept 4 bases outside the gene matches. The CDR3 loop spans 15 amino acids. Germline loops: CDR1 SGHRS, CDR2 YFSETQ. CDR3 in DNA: TGCGCCAGCAGCTCCGGACAGGGTTCTAACTATGGCTACACCTTC. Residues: CASSSGQGSNYGYTF.

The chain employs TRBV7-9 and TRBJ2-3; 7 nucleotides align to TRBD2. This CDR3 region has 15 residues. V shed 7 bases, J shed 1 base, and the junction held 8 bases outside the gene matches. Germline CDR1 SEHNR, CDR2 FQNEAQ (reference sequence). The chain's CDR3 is CASIAGRARTDTQYF. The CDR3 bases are TGTGCCAGCATCGCGGGGAGGGCTCGCACAGATACGCAGTATTTT.

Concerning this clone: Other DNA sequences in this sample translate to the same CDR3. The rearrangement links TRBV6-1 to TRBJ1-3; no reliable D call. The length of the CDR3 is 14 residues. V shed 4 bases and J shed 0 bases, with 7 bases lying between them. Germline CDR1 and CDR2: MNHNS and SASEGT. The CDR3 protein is CASSALSSGNTIYF. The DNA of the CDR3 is TGTGCCAGCAGTGCGCTCTCCTCTGGAAACACCATATATTTT.

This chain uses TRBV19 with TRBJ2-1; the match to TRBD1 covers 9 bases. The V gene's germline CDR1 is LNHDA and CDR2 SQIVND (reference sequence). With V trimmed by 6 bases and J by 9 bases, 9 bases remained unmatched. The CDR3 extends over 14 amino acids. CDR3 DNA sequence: TGTGCCAGTAGCTGGGGACAGGGCAATAGTGAGCAGTTCTTC. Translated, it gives CASSWGQGNSEQFF.